This TCR beta chain was identified in a study of CD8 T cells in ankylosing spondylitis. TCRdb redid the calling of the 5' RACE reads with MiXCR, one entry per CDR3 protein. The sample lists about 500,000 distinct CDR3 sequences, 12% occurring once. This clonotype was counted only a few times. Its antigen is unidentified. Study-wide points: Within matched ankylosing spondylitis synovial fluid, disease-linked clones were reportedly significantly enriched. Prior literature has documented some motif variants in synovial fluid and blood from reactive arthritis. What seemed typical of ankylosing spondylitis blood was a TCR beta motif built from eight highly homologous variants. Relatively scarce in peripheral blood, disease-linked clones were CD8+.

The CDR3 extends over 16 amino acids. Germline-derived CDR1 and CDR2 are SGHAT and FQNNGV. The V gene end was trimmed by 5 bases and the J gene end by 5 bases; junction bases not matched to a gene: 12. The genes are TRBV11-2 and TRBJ2-1; 7 bases line up with TRBD2. The receptor comes from a male donor with ankylosing spondylitis. The sequenced material came from blood, either unsorted or a sorted T cell fraction (not recorded which). CDR3 DNA sequence: TGTGCCAGCAGCCCCCGACGCGGGAGTTTCAACAATGAGCAGTTCTTC. It is translated as CASSPRRGSFNNEQFF.